A selection of T cell receptor beta chains follows, all from one sample in a study of naive and memory T cell subsets. Each CDR3 protein gets one entry after TCRdb re-called the 5' RACE reads with MiXCR. The sample carries tens of thousands of distinct CDR3 sequences, 6.5% to 8.5% recorded once. All receptors come from a female donor in good health. CDR3s include the opening cysteine and the closing phenylalanine or tryptophan.

>TRBJ2-7|TRBV3-1|12
CASRGQFYEQYF
>TRBJ1-2|TRBV10-3|13
CAISVDSGGGYTF
>TRBJ2-3|TRBV7-3|14
CASSPFSSTDTQYF
>TRBJ2-7|TRBV4-2|19
CASSQDPSGGTSFPYEQYF
>TRBJ2-7|TRBV7-2|14
CASSFGQAGYEQYF
>TRBJ2-5|TRBV11-3|14
CASSTGQDQETQYF
>TRBJ2-3|TRBV6-2/TRBV6-3|16
CASSKGPQHDTDTQYF
>TRBJ1-2|TRBV5-6|14
CASSPGPRPYGYTF
>TRBJ1-1|TRBV5-4|14
CASSPETGRTEAFF
>TRBJ2-3|TRBV19|14
CASSSRSFPDTQYF
>TRBJ2-1|TRBV25-1|14
CASSGTGVNSEQFF
>TRBJ2-3|TRBV20-1|13
CSAWAGGRDTQYF
>TRBJ2-1|TRBV12-3/TRBV12-4|11
CASSLYAEQFF
>TRBJ1-2|TRBV5-1|13
CASSPDMLYGYTF
>TRBJ1-3|TRBV7-9|17
CASSFGSGRVLFGTIYF
>TRBJ1-1|TRBV29-1|14
CSGNWGGAGTEAFF
>TRBJ2-1|TRBV4-1|16
CASSRKGLANYNEQFF
>TRBJ2-3|TRBV5-1|14
CASSSDASTDTQYF
>TRBJ1-1|TRBV11-1|15
CASSLLGQGNTEAFF
>TRBJ2-2|TRBV5-5|16
CASSSGTSGARGELFF
>TRBJ2-1|TRBV6-5|14
CASRGGAYYNEQFF
>TRBJ2-7|TRBV20-1|12
CSARDPPYEQYF
>TRBJ2-2|TRBV5-8|14
CATHQGEGTGELFF
>TRBJ2-1|TRBV7-9|15
CASSLGRGSYNEQFF
>TRBJ2-2|TRBV6-5|18
CASSYPRPDYPNTGELFF
>TRBJ1-1|TRBV9|13
CASSVGRRTEAFF
>TRBJ2-7|TRBV11-2|12
CASIKQGSEQYF
>TRBJ2-7|TRBV2|14
CASSRGLSSYEQYF
>TRBJ1-1|TRBV24-1|12
CATSDPNTEAFF
>TRBJ2-5|TRBV12-3/TRBV12-4|15
CASRIAGQGGETQYF
>TRBJ1-3|TRBV18|16
CASSPLDSTSGNTIYF
>TRBJ2-7|TRBV20-1|14
CSARFEGHSYEQYF
>TRBJ2-1|TRBV11-2|15
CASSHEWSSYNEQFF
>TRBJ2-7|TRBV28|14
CASLPGQGPYEQYF
>TRBJ2-3|TRBV18|15
CASSPLRQGTDTQYF
>TRBJ2-4|TRBV10-2|14
CASSDSGVLNIQYF
>TRBJ2-1|TRBV7-3|14
CASSLSSSYNEQFF
>TRBJ1-1|TRBV30|13
CAWSGYPNTEAFF
>TRBJ1-1|TRBV5-1|15
CASSLGGGLNTEAFF
>TRBJ2-1|TRBV4-2|14
CASSQGRGRDEQFF
>TRBJ2-1|TRBV6-2/TRBV6-3|15
CASSYSFSWDNEQFF
>TRBJ2-1|TRBV7-2|15
CASSLVRGRGNEQFF
>TRBJ2-5|TRBV4-3|15
CASSQNIGPGKTQYF
>TRBJ2-7|TRBV10-3|15
CAISDPGVEDYEQYF
>TRBJ1-1|TRBV7-3|14
CASSLQGSNTEAFF
>TRBJ2-7|TRBV18|14
CASSPTRYAYEQYF
>TRBJ2-7|TRBV4-1|15
CASSQGQGPSYEQYF
>TRBJ2-5|TRBV27|13
CASSWLGKETQYF
>TRBJ1-1|TRBV30|14
CAWFRGRVNTEAFF
>TRBJ1-3|TRBV7-8|16
CASSPRQPLSGNTIYF
>TRBJ2-3|TRBV6-2/TRBV6-3|13
CASSYSTTDTQYF
>TRBJ2-5|TRBV6-1|15
CASSESAGGQETQYF
>TRBJ1-1|TRBV20-1|16
CSARTQGVSSDTEAFF
>TRBJ2-3|TRBV4-2|15
CASSPRGTGTDTQYF